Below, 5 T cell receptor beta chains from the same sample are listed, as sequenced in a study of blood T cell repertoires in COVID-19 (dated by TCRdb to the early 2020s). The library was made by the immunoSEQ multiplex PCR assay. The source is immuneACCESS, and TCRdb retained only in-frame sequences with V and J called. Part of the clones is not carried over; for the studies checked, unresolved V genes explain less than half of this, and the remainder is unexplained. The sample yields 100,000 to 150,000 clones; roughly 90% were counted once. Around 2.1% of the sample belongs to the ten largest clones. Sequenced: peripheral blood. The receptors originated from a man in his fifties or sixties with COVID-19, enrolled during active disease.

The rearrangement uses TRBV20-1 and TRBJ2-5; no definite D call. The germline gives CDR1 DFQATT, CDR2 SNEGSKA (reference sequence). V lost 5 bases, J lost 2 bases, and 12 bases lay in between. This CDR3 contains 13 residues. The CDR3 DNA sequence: TGCAGTGCTCGTGGACGAGGACAAGAGACCCAGTACTTC. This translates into CSARGRGQETQYF.

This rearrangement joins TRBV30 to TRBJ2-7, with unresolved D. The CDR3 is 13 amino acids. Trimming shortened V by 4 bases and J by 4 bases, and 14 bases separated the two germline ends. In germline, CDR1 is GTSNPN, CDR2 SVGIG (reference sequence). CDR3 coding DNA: TGTGCCTGGACGAGGTCGACTGGTTACGAGCAGTACTTC. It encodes CAWTRSTGYEQYF.

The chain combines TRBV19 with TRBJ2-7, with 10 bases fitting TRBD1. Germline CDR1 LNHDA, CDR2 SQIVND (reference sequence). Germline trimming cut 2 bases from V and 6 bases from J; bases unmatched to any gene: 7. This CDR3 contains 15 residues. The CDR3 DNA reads TGTGCCAGTAGTATAAACCGGGACAGGGGTTCCGAGCAGTACTTC. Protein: CASSINRDRGSEQYF.

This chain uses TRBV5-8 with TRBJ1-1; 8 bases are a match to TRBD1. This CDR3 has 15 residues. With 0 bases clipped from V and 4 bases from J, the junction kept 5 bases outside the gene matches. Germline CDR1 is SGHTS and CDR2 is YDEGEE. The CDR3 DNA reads TGTGCCAGCAGCTTGGGCAGGGGGCGTTTCACTGAAGCTTTCTTT. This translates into CASSLGRGRFTEAFF.

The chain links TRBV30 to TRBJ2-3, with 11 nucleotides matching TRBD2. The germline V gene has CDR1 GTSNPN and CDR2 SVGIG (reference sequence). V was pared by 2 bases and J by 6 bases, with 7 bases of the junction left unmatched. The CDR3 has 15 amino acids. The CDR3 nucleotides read TGTGCCTGGAGTTTTAGCGGGAGGGACCGTGATACGCAGTATTTT. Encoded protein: CAWSFSGRDRDTQYF.